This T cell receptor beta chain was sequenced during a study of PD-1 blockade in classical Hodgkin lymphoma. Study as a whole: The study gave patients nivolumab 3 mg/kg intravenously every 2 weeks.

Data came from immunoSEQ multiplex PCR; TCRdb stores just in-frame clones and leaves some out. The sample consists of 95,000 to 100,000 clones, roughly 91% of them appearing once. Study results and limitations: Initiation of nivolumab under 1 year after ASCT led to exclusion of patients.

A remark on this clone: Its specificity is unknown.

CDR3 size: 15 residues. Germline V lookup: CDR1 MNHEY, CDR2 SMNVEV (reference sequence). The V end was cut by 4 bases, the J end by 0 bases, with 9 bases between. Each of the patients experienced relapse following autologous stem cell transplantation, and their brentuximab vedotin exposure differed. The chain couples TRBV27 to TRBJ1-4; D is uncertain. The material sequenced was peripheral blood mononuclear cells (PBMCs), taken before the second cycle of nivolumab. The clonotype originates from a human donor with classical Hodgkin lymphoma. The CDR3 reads CASSSQQATNEKLFF. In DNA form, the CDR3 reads TGTGCCAGCAGTTCGCAGCAGGCAACTAATGAAAAACTGTTTTTT.